This T cell receptor (beta chain) was sequenced in a study of T cells in Graves' hyperthyroidism and ophthalmopathy. Graves' hyperthyroidism showing no ophthalmopathy progression within 18 months was considered stable. Criteria for exclusion of patients were uncontrolled infection, other autoimmune disease, pregnancy or lactation. This CDR3 spans 16 amino acids. Germline V CDR1 and CDR2: LGHNA, YNFKEQ. Trimming took off 1 base at V and 6 bases at J, with 16 bases between the two ends. The investigators amplified TCR beta CDR3 regions from RNA transcripts. RT-PCR in the first round (using the HTBI primer set) targeted the TCR CDR3. One entry per CDR3 protein results from TCRdb running MiXCR on the multiplex PCR reads. Of some 200,000 distinct CDR3 sequences listed, about 15% are singletons.

This clonotype was sampled from a woman between 50 and 59 years old with Graves' hyperthyroidism. The sequenced sample was blood. This sequence joins TRBV4-2 and TRBJ2-1; a weak D match, TRBD2 (6 bases). The CDR3 is CASSQASRGRVNEQFF. CDR3 nucleotides: TGTGCCAGCAGCCAAGCATCGCGGGGTCGGGTCAATGAGCAGTTCTTC.